These 30 T cell receptor beta chains came from one sample sequenced in a study of shared T cell receptors in the human thymus. Produced via immunoSEQ multiplex PCR; TCRdb's table is partial and in-frame only. The table records hundreds of thousands of clones, about 84% of them present only once. The same sample was also studied in work on human thymus T cells.

The material sequenced was thymocytes. These receptors came from a boy under two years old with a congenital heart defect.

CDR3 residues: CASSSLGQGSDTQYF. The CDR3 DNA reads as TGTGCCAGCAGTTCCCTAGGACAGGGGTCAGATACGCAGTATTTT. The chain carries TRBV6-5 and TRBJ2-3; 9 bases agree with TRBD1. The CDR3 spans 15 residues. Unmatched junction bases numbered 6, after V lost 4 bases and J lost 4 bases. Looked up from germline, CDR1 is MNHEY and CDR2 is SVGAGI.

V gene TRBV30 combines with J gene TRBJ2-1, with TRBD2 matching 8 bases. Trimming removed 0 bases from V and 5 bases from J; junction bases left unmatched: 9. Germline CDR1 GTSNPN, CDR2 SVGIG (reference sequence). This CDR3 contains 16 residues. The CDR3 DNA follows: TGTGCCTGGAGTGTCGGGGCGGGAGGTCAGCACAATGAGCAGTTCTTC. It translates to CAWSVGAGGQHNEQFF.

This clone is a singleton in its sample. This chain connects TRBV29-1 to TRBJ2-1, with 9 bases that match TRBD2. Germline assignment: CDR1 SQVTM and CDR2 ANQGSEA. J lost 7 bases, V lost 4 bases, and 23 bases had no gene match. This CDR3 is built from 19 residues. The CDR3 bases are TGCAGCGTTGCCCCACAGGGCGGGAGGGCCCTCGGGTTGCTTAATGAGCAGTTCTTC. This codes for CSVAPQGGRALGLLNEQFF.

V usage is TRBV18 and J usage is TRBJ2-7, with TRBD2 identical over 10 bases. The germline V gene has CDR1 KGHSH and CDR2 LQKENI. V gave up 2 bases and J gave up 2 bases; unmatched junction bases: 12. The CDR3 is 18 amino acids. CDR3 loop: CASSPGGQRTSGTYEQYF. The DNA of the CDR3 is TGTGCCAGCTCACCAGGGGGACAGCGGACTAGCGGCACCTACGAGCAGTACTTC.

The rearrangement links TRBV9 to TRBJ2-1, with 7 bases aligning to TRBD2. The CDR3 totals 16 residues. CDR1 is SGDLS and CDR2 is YYNGEE in the germline V gene. The V gene end was trimmed by 4 bases and the J gene end by 7 bases; junction bases not matched to a gene: 14. CDR3 bases: TGTGCCAGCAGCCACGATTTACGGGAGGCGGGTAATGAGCAGTTCTTC. This sequence encodes CASSHDLREAGNEQFF. Together with reference TRBV9 and TRBJ2-1, the CDR3 gives the full variable domain: DSGVTQTPKHLITATGQRVTLRCSPRSGDLSVYWYQQSLDQGLQFLIQYYNGEERAKGNILERFSAQQFPDLHSELNLSSLELGDSALYFCASSHDLREAGNEQFFGPGTRLTVL.

This chain uses TRBV7-9 with TRBJ2-5; D may be TRBD2 (5 bases). The CDR3 covers 13 residues. Germline V CDR1 and CDR2: SEHNR, FQNEAQ (reference sequence). V lost 4 bases, J lost 12 bases, and 18 bases lay in between. The CDR3 DNA sequence: TGTGCCAGCAGCTCCCCCGCCGGAGGCTTGAAGTACTTC. Its translation: CASSSPAGGLKYF.

This chain joins TRBV9 and TRBJ1-2, with D possibly matching TRBD1 (5 bases). V lost 6 bases to trimming and J lost 4 bases, with 16 bases between them. The CDR3 extends over 14 amino acids. Germline loops: CDR1 SGDLS, CDR2 YYNGEE. DNA of the CDR3: TGTGCCAGCACCCCCGCGGGGGGTATCTATGGCTACACCTTC. Amino acid sequence: CASTPAGGIYGYTF.

The gene calls are TRBV7-9 and TRBJ1-1; TRBD1 aligns across 9 bases. CDR1 SEHNR and CDR2 FQNEAQ come from the germline V gene (reference sequence). The CDR3 is 11 amino acids. V shed 7 bases, J shed 10 bases, and the junction held 4 bases outside the gene matches. CDR3 DNA: TGTGCCAGCACCGGGACAGGGCGAGCTTTCTTT. Its protein is CASTGTGRAFF.

The chain recombines TRBV4-3 with TRBJ2-1, with 10 nucleotides matching TRBD2. In germline, CDR1 is LGHNA, CDR2 YSLEER. This CDR3 comprises 16 residues. Unmatched junction bases numbered 11, after V lost 4 bases and J lost 8 bases. CDR3 in amino acids: CASSPLGTSAVHEQFF. CDR3 sequence (DNA): TGCGCCAGCAGCCCCCTCGGGACTAGCGCCGTTCATGAGCAGTTCTTC.

This chain connects TRBV27 to TRBJ2-1; possibly TRBD2 for D (5 bases). V lost 2 bases and J 6 bases, leaving 14 bases between the germline ends. Per the germline V gene, CDR1 is MNHEY and CDR2 is SMNVEV (reference sequence). CDR3 size: 15 residues. The CDR3 DNA reads as TGTGCCAGCAGTTTAACCGACGGGAACGTCAATGAGCAGTTCTTC. Translating it yields CASSLTDGNVNEQFF.

The rearrangement links TRBV5-1 to TRBJ2-3; D possibly corresponds to TRBD2 (7 bases). CDR1 SGHRS and CDR2 YFSETQ come from the germline V gene. CDR3 length equals 16 residues. V lost 6 bases to trimming and J lost 1 base, with 18 bases between them. In DNA form, the CDR3 reads TGCGCCAGCACTGTGGGGGCTAGCGGACGCACAGATACGCAGTATTTT. Its translation is CASTVGASGRTDTQYF.

The chain has TRBV6-1 and TRBJ2-1; 9 nucleotides agree with TRBD2. The CDR3 runs 15 residues. With 6 bases clipped from V and 4 bases from J, the junction kept 7 bases outside the gene matches. Germline V gives CDR1 MNHNS, CDR2 SASEGT. The chain's CDR3 is CASREIAGEYNEQFF. CDR3 nucleotides: TGTGCCAGCAGAGAAATAGCGGGAGAGTACAATGAGCAGTTCTTC.

This clone was observed a handful of times. This rearrangement joins TRBV13 to TRBJ2-5, with 7 positions matching TRBD1. Germline CDR1 reads PRHDT; CDR2 reads FYEKMQ (reference sequence). J gave up 3 bases and V 3 bases, and 4 bases lay outside the gene matches. The CDR3 length is 14 residues. The CDR3 DNA reads as TGTGCCAGCAGCTTGGGGACAGCCGAAGAGACCCAGTACTTC. Its protein product is CASSLGTAEETQYF.

This chain connects TRBV19 to TRBJ2-7; D gene ambiguous. The CDR3 has 12 amino acids. The germline gives CDR1 LNHDA, CDR2 SQIVND (reference sequence). The germline V and J ends were trimmed by 5 bases and 2 bases, with 7 bases remaining between them. In DNA form, the CDR3 reads TGTGCCAGTAGTGAGTCTACCTACGAGCAGTACTTC. It yields the protein CASSESTYEQYF. Filled out from reference TRBV19 and TRBJ2-7, the complete variable domain reads DGGITQSPKYLFRKEGQNVTLSCEQNLNHDAMYWYRQDPGQGLRLIYYSQIVNDFQKGDIAEGYSVSREKKESFPLTVTSAQKNPTAFYLCASSESTYEQYFGPGTRLTVT.

The chain combines TRBV5-1 with TRBJ1-2; tentatively, D is TRBD1 (6 bases). CDR3 length: 14 amino acids. Germline lookup yields CDR1 SGHRS and CDR2 YFSETQ. V was shortened by 1 base and J by 6 bases, with 13 bases between the two germline ends. CDR3 DNA sequence: TGCGCCAGCAGCTTGAGGGGGGGCGAGCATGGCTACACCTTC. It yields the protein CASSLRGGEHGYTF.

The rearrangement uses TRBV12-5 and TRBJ2-2, with D possibly matching TRBD1 (6 bases). Germline V gene lookup returns CDR1 LGHNT and CDR2 FRNRAP. V was trimmed by 4 bases and J by 5 bases, leaving 11 bases between them. The CDR3 consists of 14 residues. The DNA for the CDR3 is TGTGCTAGTGGTTGGGACACTCCGACCGGGGAGCTGTTTTTT. Translating gives CASGWDTPTGELFF.

This chain links TRBV28 with TRBJ1-1; 10 nucleotides align to TRBD1. CDR3 length equals 12 residues. Germline assignment: CDR1 MDHEN and CDR2 SYDVKM. With V trimmed by 8 bases and J by 7 bases, 4 bases remained unmatched. The CDR3 DNA reads as TGTGCCAGCCGGACAGGGGGTTTTGAAGCTTTCTTT. Its protein product is CASRTGGFEAFF.

The chain combines TRBV23-1 with TRBJ2-4; tentatively, D is TRBD2 (7 bases). TRBV23-1 is identified as an open reading frame with a role that is uncertain. The CDR3 loop spans 18 amino acids. Trimming removed 8 bases from V and 3 bases from J, with 26 bases in between. CDR3: CASPRSGGGWWIKNIQYF. In DNA, the CDR3 is TGCGCCAGCCCAAGGTCGGGGGGCGGATGGTGGATCAAAAACATTCAGTACTTC.

V gene TRBV28 combines with J gene TRBJ2-7; D call uncertain. The V gene's germline CDR1 is MDHEN and CDR2 SYDVKM. Trimming left V 5 bases short and J 2 bases short, with 10 bases between. CDR3 length: 13 amino acids. In nucleotides, the CDR3 is TGTGCCAGCAGTCCGAGAGTGGCCTACGAGCAGTACTTC. Translated, it gives CASSPRVAYEQYF. Combining the CDR3 with reference TRBV28 and TRBJ2-7 gives the whole variable domain DVKVTQSSRYLVKRTGEKVFLECVQDMDHENMFWYRQDPGLGLRLIYFSYDVKMKEKGDIPEGYSVSREKKERFSLILESASTNQTSMYLCASSPRVAYEQYFGPGTRLTVT.

This clone was recorded once. The V call is TRBV4-3, the J call TRBJ2-3; possibly TRBD1 for D (6 bases). This CDR3 is 19 amino acids long. Looked up from germline, CDR1 is LGHNA and CDR2 is YSLEER. V shed 0 bases and J shed 0 bases, with 19 bases lying between them. The CDR3 region is CASSQDGLTGEISTDTQYF. The CDR3 nucleotides are TGCGCCAGCAGCCAAGATGGCTTGACAGGAGAGATTAGCACAGATACGCAGTATTTT.

This sequence joins TRBV27 and TRBJ2-7, with 8 bases identical to TRBD2. The germline gives CDR1 MNHEY, CDR2 SMNVEV (reference sequence). J was trimmed by 6 bases and V by 4 bases; bases with no gene match: 8. This CDR3 is built from 14 residues. In nucleotides, the CDR3 is TGTGCCAGCAGTTCCAGCGGGAGTGATAGCGAGCAGTACTTC. Translated, it gives CASSSSGSDSEQYF.

This clone showed up just a few times. V and J are TRBV28 and TRBJ1-2; 7 nucleotides align to TRBD1. CDR1 is MDHEN, CDR2 SYDVKM, per germline. This CDR3 is 15 amino acids long. J lost 4 bases, V lost 5 bases, and 10 bases had no gene match. This CDR3 is CASSPETGWVYGYTF. CDR3 nucleotide sequence: TGTGCCAGCAGTCCGGAGACAGGGTGGGTCTATGGCTACACCTTC.

The V and J genes are TRBV9 and TRBJ2-3; maybe TRBD2 (6 bases). V was shortened by 4 bases and J by 4 bases, with 13 bases between the two germline ends. Germline CDR1 SGDLS, CDR2 YYNGEE. The CDR3 is 14 amino acids. The CDR3 here is CASSRPGVPDTQYF. CDR3 nucleotides: TGTGCCAGCAGCCGACCGGGAGTCCCAGATACGCAGTATTTT.

There are a few counts of this clone. The chain joins TRBV6-1 to TRBJ1-2; D is perhaps TRBD1 (5 bases). Trimming removed 5 bases from V and 4 bases from J, with 11 bases in between. Germline V gene lookup returns CDR1 MNHNS and CDR2 SASEGT. The CDR3 runs 13 residues. The CDR3 spells CASSTRQIYGYTF. The CDR3 coding sequence is TGTGCCAGCAGTACCCGACAGATCTATGGCTACACCTTC.

The chain combines TRBV9 with TRBJ1-3, with a possible D match to TRBD1 (5 bases). Germline values: CDR1 SGDLS, CDR2 YYNGEE. This CDR3 is 16 amino acids long. Deletions cut 3 bases from V and 0 bases from J, with 13 bases between. CDR3 bases: TGTGCCAGCAGCGCCCCCAGGGCCTCCTCTGGAAACACCATATATTTT. Translating it yields CASSAPRASSGNTIYF.

This clone showed up just a few times. This rearrangement joins TRBV19 to TRBJ2-2; a weak D match, TRBD1 (5 bases). This CDR3 contains 15 residues. The V end lost 10 bases, the J end lost 0 bases, and 15 bases lay between the germline ends. In germline, CDR1 is LNHDA, CDR2 SQIVND (reference sequence). The CDR3 sequence: CATQWKGTNTGELFF. The DNA for the CDR3 is TGTGCCACTCAATGGAAGGGGACGAACACCGGGGAGCTGTTTTTT.

The chain employs TRBV11-2 and TRBJ2-7, with D maybe TRBD1 (5 bases). The CDR3 has 14 residues. V dropped 3 bases and J dropped 3 bases, with 12 bases sitting between them. The V gene's germline CDR1 is SGHAT and CDR2 FQNNGV. The CDR3 is CASSFPPQGYEQYF. CDR3 DNA sequence: TGTGCCAGCAGCTTTCCTCCCCAGGGCTACGAGCAGTACTTC.

This clone appeared a few times. This chain connects TRBV6-5 to TRBJ1-1; D gene uncertain. Germline V lookup: CDR1 MNHEY, CDR2 SVGAGI. Trimming removed 6 bases from V and 5 bases from J, with 10 bases in between. CDR3 length: 12 amino acids. This CDR3 is CASRARGTEAFF. DNA for the CDR3: TGTGCCAGCAGGGCGCGAGGGACTGAAGCTTTCTTT.

The rearrangement links TRBV5-5 to TRBJ2-7, with 7 bases identical to TRBD2. Germline V lookup: CDR1 SGHKS, CDR2 YYEKEE (reference sequence). The trim removed 4 bases at V and 6 bases at J, leaving 1 base unmatched. CDR3 length: 11 residues. Here the CDR3 DNA reads TGTGCCAGCAGCGGGGGGGTCGAGCAGTACTTC. Translating it yields CASSGGVEQYF.

This clone has a single count. The genes are TRBV13 and TRBJ2-2; D is unresolved. Trimming took off 5 bases at V and 5 bases at J, with 15 bases between the two ends. CDR3 length: 15 residues. Germline V gives CDR1 PRHDT, CDR2 FYEKMQ (reference sequence). The DNA for the CDR3 is TGTGCCAGCAGCCCCGATCTAGTTGGGACCGGGGAGCTGTTTTTT. This sequence encodes CASSPDLVGTGELFF.